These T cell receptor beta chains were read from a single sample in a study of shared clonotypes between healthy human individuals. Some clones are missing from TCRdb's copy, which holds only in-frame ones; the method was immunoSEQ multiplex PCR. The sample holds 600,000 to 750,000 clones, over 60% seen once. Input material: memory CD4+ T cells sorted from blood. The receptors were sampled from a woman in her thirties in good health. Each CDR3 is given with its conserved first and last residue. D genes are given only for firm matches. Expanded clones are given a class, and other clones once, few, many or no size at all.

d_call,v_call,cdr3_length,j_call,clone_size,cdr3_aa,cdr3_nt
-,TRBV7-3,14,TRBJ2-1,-,CASSRTGPYNEQFF,TGTGCCAGCAGCAGAACGGGACCATACAATGAGCAGTTCTTC
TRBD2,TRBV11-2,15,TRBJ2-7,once,CASSPMREPRREQYF,TGTGCCAGCAGTCCGATGCGGGAGCCCCGGCGGGAGCAGTACTTC
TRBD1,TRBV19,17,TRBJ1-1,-,CASSIDGTGGLNTEAFF,TGTGCCAGTAGTATAGATGGGACAGGGGGATTGAACACTGAAGCTTTCTTT
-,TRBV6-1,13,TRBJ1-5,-,CASSEHGNQPQHF,TGTGCCAGCAGTGAGCACGGAAATCAGCCCCAGCATTTT
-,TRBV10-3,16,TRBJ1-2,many,CAISDKSGEHLGGYTF,TGTGCCATCAGTGATAAGTCAGGGGAGCACCTAGGGGGCTACACCTTC
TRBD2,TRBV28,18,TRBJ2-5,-,CASSLFFPRGTSEPTQYF,TGTGCCAGCAGTTTATTTTTTCCTCGAGGGACTAGCGAACCGACCCAGTACTTC
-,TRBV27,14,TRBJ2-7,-,CASSLVGYPYEQYF,TGTGCCAGCAGCCTTGTGGGATACCCTTACGAGCAGTACTTT
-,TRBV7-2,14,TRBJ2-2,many,CASSLRSSTGELFF,TGTGCCAGCAGCTTAAGATCGAGCACCGGGGAGCTGTTTTTT
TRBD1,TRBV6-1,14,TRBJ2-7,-,CASSNPGQSYEQYF,TGTGCCAGCAGTAACCCGGGACAGTCCTACGAGCAGTACTTC
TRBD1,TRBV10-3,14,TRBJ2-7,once,CAISERGQSYEQYF,TGTGCCATCAGTGAGCGGGGACAGTCCTACGAGCAGTACTTC
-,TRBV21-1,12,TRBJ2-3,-,CASSKMGDTQYF,TGTGCCAGCAGCAAGATGGGAGATACGCAGTATTTT
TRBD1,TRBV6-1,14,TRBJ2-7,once,CASTPGQRAYEQYF,TGTGCCAGCACACCGGGACAGAGGGCCTACGAGCAGTACTTC
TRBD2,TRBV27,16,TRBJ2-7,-,CASSSMTGGSPYEQYF,TGTGCCAGCAGCTCAATGACGGGGGGGTCTCCCTACGAGCAGTACTTC
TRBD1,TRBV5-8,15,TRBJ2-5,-,CASSLVRTGRETQYF,TGTGCCAGCAGCTTGGTGCGGACAGGGAGGGAGACCCAGTACTTC
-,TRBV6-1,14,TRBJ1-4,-,CASSEPQGREKLFF,TGTGCCAGCAGTGAACCACAGGGAAGGGAAAAACTGTTTTTT
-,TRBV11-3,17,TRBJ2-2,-,CASSLLPPGRGTGELFF,TGTGCCAGCAGCTTACTCCCCCCAGGTCGGGGCACCGGGGAGCTGTTTTTT
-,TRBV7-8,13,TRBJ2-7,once,CASSLNRVGEQYF,TGTGCCAGCAGCTTAAACAGGGTGGGCGAGCAGTACTTC
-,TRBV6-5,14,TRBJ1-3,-,CASSPDPIRNTIYF,TGTGCCAGCAGTCCCGACCCAATACGGAACACCATATATTTT
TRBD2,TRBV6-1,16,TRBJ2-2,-,CASSEPRGRAPGELFF,TGTGCCAGCAGTGAACCCCGCGGGAGGGCCCCCGGGGAGCTGTTTTTT
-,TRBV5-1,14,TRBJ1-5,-,CASRPGFNNQPQHF,TGCGCCAGCAGGCCCGGTTTCAATAATCAGCCCCAGCATTTT
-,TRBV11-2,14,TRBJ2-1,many,CASSLGGQFNEQFF,TGTGCCAGCAGCTTGGGAGGACAATTCAATGAGCAGTTCTTC
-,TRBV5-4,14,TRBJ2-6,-,CASSLQDGANVLTF,TGTGCCAGCAGCTTGCAGGATGGCGCCAACGTCCTGACTTTC
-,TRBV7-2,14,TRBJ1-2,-,CASSMGRSSYGYTF,TGTGCCAGCAGCATGGGACGCTCCTCCTATGGCTACACCTTC
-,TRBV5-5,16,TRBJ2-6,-,CASSLQGRAGANVLTF,TGTGCCAGCAGCTTGCAGGGTCGGGCTGGGGCCAACGTCCTGACTTTC
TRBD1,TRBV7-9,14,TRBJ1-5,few,CASSNGQGNQPQHF,TGTGCCAGCAGCAACGGACAGGGCAATCAGCCCCAGCATTTT
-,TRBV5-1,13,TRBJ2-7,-,CASSSGPGYEQYF,TGCGCCAGCAGTTCCGGGCCTGGGTACGAGCAGTACTTC
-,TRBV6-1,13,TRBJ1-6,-,CASSETPRSPLHF,TGTGCCAGCAGTGAAACCCCAAGATCACCCCTCCACTTT
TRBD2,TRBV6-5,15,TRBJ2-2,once,CASEKAGGMGGELFF,TGTGCCAGCGAAAAAGCGGGAGGAATGGGCGGGGAGCTGTTTTTT
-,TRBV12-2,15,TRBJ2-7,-,CASRRWTGLAYEQYF,TGTGCAAGTCGCCGATGGACGGGTTTAGCCTACGAGCAGTACTTC
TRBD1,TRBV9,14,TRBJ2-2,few,CASSVRQGAGELFF,TGTGCCAGCAGCGTTAGACAGGGCGCCGGGGAGCTGTTTTTT
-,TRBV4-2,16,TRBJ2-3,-,CASSPPGQLGTDTQYF,TGTGCCAGCAGCCCGCCCGGACAGTTGGGTACAGATACGCAGTATTTT
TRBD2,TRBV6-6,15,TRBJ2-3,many,CASSYLGLEADTQYF,TGTGCCAGCAGTTACCTGGGACTAGAGGCGGATACGCAGTATTTT